One and the same sample provided the 26 T cell receptor beta chains below, sequenced in a study of early T cells in non-severe SARS-CoV-2 infection. TCRdb re-derived calls from the 5' RACE reads in MiXCR, one entry per CDR3 protein. The sample includes 45,000 or so distinct CDR3 sequences, approximately 22% of them seen just once. The sample in question was whole blood, obtained at baseline. These receptors were collected from an adult who was a healthcare worker with PCR-confirmed SARS-CoV-2 infection or an uninfected control (not recorded which).

This clonotype was detected a few times. J is TRBJ1-5 and V is TRBV12-3 or TRBV12-4, with TRBD1 as a possible D gene (5 bases). The CDR3 consists of 12 residues. Trimming left V 5 bases short and J 8 bases short, with 10 bases between. The CDR3 is CASSGGSEPQHF. In nucleotides, the CDR3 is TGTGCCAGCAGTGGGGGATCAGAGCCCCAGCATTTT.

The genes are TRBV6-2 or TRBV6-3 and TRBJ1-1; D gene unclear. This CDR3 spans 13 amino acids. The V gene lost 3 bases and the J gene lost 1 base, with 6 bases spanning the gap. In germline, CDR1 is MNHEY, CDR2 SVGEGT. Written as DNA, the CDR3 is TGTGCCAGCAGTTATCTCAGGAACACTGAAGCTTTCTTT. Translation: CASSYLRNTEAFF.

The V and J genes are TRBV11-2 and TRBJ2-7; 10 nucleotides align to TRBD2. The germline V gene has CDR1 SGHAT and CDR2 FQNNGV. This CDR3 is 16 amino acids long. V trimming: 10 bases; J trimming: 2 bases; junction bases outside the gene matches: 14. CDR3 loop: CATQGGLAGATYEQYF. The DNA for the CDR3 is TGTGCCACCCAGGGGGGGCTAGCGGGGGCCACCTACGAGCAGTACTTC. Supplemented by reference TRBV11-2 and TRBJ2-7, the full variable domain reads EAGVAQSPRYKIIEKRQSVAFWCNPISGHATLYWYQQILGQGPKLLIQFQNNGVVDDSQLPKDRFSAERLKGVDSTLKIQPAKLEDSAVYLCATQGGLAGATYEQYFGPGTRLTVT.

This clonotype has ten or more counts. This chain joins TRBV20-1 and TRBJ1-4; no definite D call. Looked up from germline, CDR1 is DFQATT and CDR2 is SNEGSKA (reference sequence). This CDR3 comprises 14 residues. V was trimmed by 7 bases and J by 1 base, leaving 13 bases between them. For the CDR3, the DNA is TGCAGTGGGGGAGCAGGCGGAACTAATGAAAAACTGTTTTTT. It translates to CSGGAGGTNEKLFF.

This clonotype has more than one count but fewer than ten. V and J are TRBV20-1 and TRBJ2-1; 10 bases agree with TRBD2. This CDR3 region has 18 residues. With 1 base clipped from V and 0 bases from J, the junction kept 9 bases outside the gene matches. Germline lookup yields CDR1 DFQATT and CDR2 SNEGSKA (reference sequence). The CDR3 sequence is CSARGSSGGLSSYNEQFF. CDR3 nucleotides: TGCAGTGCTAGAGGTAGTAGCGGGGGGCTAAGCTCCTACAATGAGCAGTTCTTC.

The table lists this clonotype with a few counts. This sequence joins TRBV4-2 and TRBJ1-1, with D possibly being TRBD1 (5 bases). Per germline, CDR1 LGHNA and CDR2 YNFKEQ. The CDR3 has 15 amino acids. V was clipped by 5 bases and J by 3 bases, with 16 bases between them. CDR3 residues: CASSFLQGEDTEAFF. The CDR3, as DNA: TGTGCCAGCAGCTTCCTCCAGGGAGAGGACACTGAAGCTTTCTTT.

The rearrangement uses TRBV19 and TRBJ1-1, with D unresolved. Per the germline V gene, CDR1 is LNHDA and CDR2 is SQIVND (reference sequence). The CDR3 loop spans 14 amino acids. V dropped 5 bases and J dropped 3 bases, with 13 bases sitting between them. DNA for the CDR3: TGTGCCAGTAGTTCTCCGGGTGGAGACACTGAAGCTTTCTTT. This codes for CASSSPGGDTEAFF.

This clonotype was counted a single time. The chain joins TRBV6-6 to TRBJ2-3, with 7 bases fitting TRBD2. The V and J ends lost 8 bases and 1 base, in that order; junction bases with no gene match: 6. The CDR3 covers 14 residues. The germline gives CDR1 MNHNY, CDR2 SVGAGI (reference sequence). The CDR3: CASLLGGGTDTQYF. CDR3 nucleotide sequence: TGTGCCAGCCTACTGGGAGGGGGCACAGATACGCAGTATTTT.

This clonotype was seen more than once but under ten times. This chain links TRBV25-1 with TRBJ1-5; D is perhaps TRBD1 (6 bases). From germline, CDR1 is MGHDK and CDR2 SYGVNS. The CDR3 has 14 residues. With 2 bases removed from V and 3 bases from J, the gap between germline ends came to 8 bases. CDR3 protein: CASSEGQYNQPQHF. The CDR3 bases are TGTGCCAGCAGTGAAGGACAGTACAATCAGCCCCAGCATTTT.

This sequence joins TRBV12-3 or TRBV12-4 and TRBJ2-5; D not certain. The CDR3 consists of 13 residues. Trimming shortened V by 3 bases and J by 5 bases, and 10 bases separated the two germline ends. The CDR3: CASSFGARETQYF. The CDR3 nucleotides are TGTGCCAGCAGTTTCGGAGCACGGGAGACCCAGTACTTC.

There are a few counts of this clonotype. V usage is TRBV6-5 and J usage is TRBJ2-3; 9 bases fit TRBD2. The CDR3 extends over 18 amino acids. The trim removed 2 bases at V and 0 bases at J, leaving 9 bases unmatched. Germline lookup yields CDR1 MNHEY and CDR2 SVGAGI. The CDR3 here is CASSYKGRGGPSTDTQYF. The CDR3 bases are TGTGCCAGCAGTTACAAAGGGCGGGGGGGCCCCAGCACAGATACGCAGTATTTT.

In its sample, this clonotype was seen a few times. The J gene is TRBJ2-7, the V gene TRBV19; a possible D gene is TRBD1 (6 bases). CDR3 length: 13 amino acids. Germline CDR1 reads LNHDA; CDR2 reads SQIVND (reference sequence). V was pared by 7 bases and J by 3 bases, with 13 bases between. CDR3 DNA: TGTGCCAGTACTGGGGACAAAAACTACGAGCAGTACTTC. Its translation: CASTGDKNYEQYF.

This clonotype came up a few times. The genes are TRBV6-5 and TRBJ1-1; no clear D gene. Trimming stripped 0 bases from V and 0 bases from J, with 8 bases between. Germline V gene lookup returns CDR1 MNHEY and CDR2 SVGAGI. This CDR3 has 15 amino acids. CDR3 nucleotide sequence: TGTGCCAGCAGTTACTCGAGGGTTTTGAACACTGAAGCTTTCTTT. Amino acid sequence: CASSYSRVLNTEAFF.

This clonotype occurred a few times. The CDR3: CASSVGGAHNEQFF. The DNA of the CDR3 is TGTGCCAGCAGTGTGGGGGGGGCCCACAATGAGCAGTTCTTC. This chain joins TRBV2 and TRBJ2-1; a possible D gene is TRBD2 (7 bases). V dropped 4 bases and J dropped 5 bases, with 12 bases sitting between them. Germline V gene data show CDR1 as SNHLY and CDR2 as FYNNEI. CDR3 length: 14 amino acids.

The table lists this clonotype with a few counts. The V gene is TRBV20-1, the J gene TRBJ2-7; TRBD1 agrees at 7 bases. The CDR3 runs 14 residues. Trimming cost V 0 bases and J 5 bases; bases outside gene matches: 7. CDR1 is DFQATT and CDR2 is SNEGSKA in the germline V gene (reference sequence). The CDR3: CSARDPLTGNEQYF. CDR3 coding DNA: TGCAGTGCTAGAGATCCGTTGACAGGGAACGAGCAGTACTTC.

This clonotype has a single count. This chain joins TRBV5-1 and TRBJ1-6, with TRBD1 as a possible D gene (5 bases). The CDR3 totals 14 residues. Trimming left V 0 bases short and J 7 bases short, with 8 bases between. Germline V gene lookup returns CDR1 SGHRS and CDR2 YFSETQ. The CDR3 nucleotides read TGCGCCAGCAGCTTGGCGGGGACCAATTCACCCCTCCACTTT. This translates into CASSLAGTNSPLHF.

The chain links TRBV6-1 to TRBJ1-2; TRBD1 matches at 8 bases. Unmatched junction bases numbered 8, after V lost 9 bases and J lost 2 bases. The CDR3 loop spans 14 amino acids. In germline, CDR1 is MNHNS, CDR2 SASEGT. CDR3 region: CASLRGQENYGYTF. In DNA, the CDR3 is TGTGCCAGTCTCCGGGGACAGGAAAACTATGGCTACACCTTC.

This clonotype came up a few times. This CDR3 is CSARDPGTNTGELFF. The CDR3 DNA is TGCAGTGCCCGGGATCCCGGGACGAACACCGGGGAGCTGTTTTTT. This chain connects TRBV20-1 to TRBJ2-2, with D possibly being TRBD2 (5 bases). CDR3 length: 15 residues. The germline V gene has CDR1 DFQATT and CDR2 SNEGSKA (reference sequence). The V end lost 6 bases, the J end lost 0 bases, and 14 bases lay between the germline ends.

This clonotype has just a few counts. The chain combines TRBV5-1 with TRBJ1-1; a weak D match, TRBD1 (5 bases). V shed 0 bases and J shed 4 bases, with 10 bases lying between them. Germline CDR1 reads SGHRS; CDR2 reads YFSETQ. The CDR3 is made up of 14 amino acids. The CDR3 sequence: CASSLEGLSTEAFF. The CDR3 nucleotides are TGCGCCAGCAGCTTGGAGGGACTCAGCACTGAAGCTTTCTTT.

The V call is TRBV10-3, the J call TRBJ1-3; tentatively, D is TRBD1 (5 bases). This CDR3 region has 12 residues. The V gene's germline CDR1 is ENHRY and CDR2 SYGVKD. V was clipped by 11 bases and J by 0 bases, with 8 bases between them. The CDR3 nucleotides read TGTGCCGCCGGGACCTCTGGAAACACCATATATTTT. Its translation is CAAGTSGNTIYF.

This clonotype was recorded a few times. The chain is built from TRBV27 and TRBJ2-3, with D uncertain. The germline V gene has CDR1 MNHEY and CDR2 SMNVEV (reference sequence). Trimming cost V 2 bases and J 0 bases, with 9 bases left between them. The CDR3 covers 15 residues. The CDR3, as DNA: TGTGCCAGCAGTTTAACTGTGCGGAGCACAGATACGCAGTATTTT. This gives the protein CASSLTVRSTDTQYF.

There are a few counts of this clonotype. This rearrangement joins TRBV6-4 to TRBJ2-3; D may be TRBD1 or TRBD2 (5 bases each). V was clipped by 3 bases and J by 4 bases, with 14 bases between them. The germline V gene has CDR1 MRHNA and CDR2 SNTAGT. This CDR3 is 15 amino acids long. The CDR3, as DNA: TGTGCCAGCAGTGATGGGGGTGGCCAGGCAGATACGCAGTATTTT. This encodes CASSDGGGQADTQYF.

V usage is TRBV18 and J usage is TRBJ1-1; D gene ambiguous. V was cut by 6 bases and J by 1 base, with 9 bases left in between. Germline loops: CDR1 KGHSH, CDR2 LQKENI. The CDR3 has 13 amino acids. The CDR3: CASSGTQNTEAFF. Written as DNA, the CDR3 is TGTGCCAGCTCGGGCACCCAGAACACTGAAGCTTTCTTT.

The V call is TRBV6-2 or TRBV6-3, the J call TRBJ1-1; possible D gene TRBD1, 6 bases. Germline CDR1 MNHEY, CDR2 SVGEGT. The CDR3 length is 15 residues. V lost 6 bases and J 4 bases, leaving 18 bases between the germline ends. For the CDR3, the DNA is TGTGCCAGCAGGCCCGGACAGTTACTGACCACTGAAGCTTTCTTT. It codes for CASRPGQLLTTEAFF.

This clonotype was observed at least ten times. J is TRBJ1-6 and V is TRBV7-9; 7 bases are a match to TRBD1. The CDR3 is 16 residues long. Losses at the gene ends were 7 bases for V and 3 bases for J; bases not matched to a gene: 9. Per the germline V gene, CDR1 is SEHNR and CDR2 is FQNEAQ (reference sequence). In DNA form, the CDR3 reads TGTGCCAGCACGGGTCGGCAGGGGGTCTATAATTCACCCCTCCACTTT. This gives the protein CASTGRQGVYNSPLHF.

The chain couples TRBV7-8 to TRBJ2-5; D not resolved. Germline V gene sequence: CDR1 SGHVS, CDR2 FQNEAQ. Trimming cost V 1 base and J 7 bases, with 16 bases left between them. The length of the CDR3 is 15 residues. Here the CDR3 reads CASSLGALLYGTQYF. The CDR3 DNA is TGTGCCAGCAGCTTAGGGGCTCTTTTGTATGGGACCCAGTACTTC.